Presented here are 18 T cell receptor beta chains from one specimen sequenced in a study of cytomegalovirus exposure and HLA in healthy donors. PCR employed 60 Vbeta and 13 Jbeta primers. Assay: immunoSEQ multiplex PCR; the TCRdb copy retains only in-frame clones and omits some. The repertoire holds roughly 70,000 clones, with approximately 70% as singletons. Input material: PBMCs. These receptors originate from a male donor in good health and CMV-seropositive.

The genes are TRBV7-2 and TRBJ2-7; tentatively, D is TRBD1 (6 bases). The germline V gene has CDR1 SGHTA and CDR2 FQGNSA. The CDR3 contains 14 residues. V lost 3 bases and J lost 5, with 14 bases in between. CDR3 DNA: TGTGCCAGCAGCTTTGCACAGGGCCCCCACGAGCAGTACTTC. Translation: CASSFAQGPHEQYF.

J is TRBJ1-1 and V is TRBV10-1, with 9 positions matching TRBD1. This CDR3 contains 15 residues. Germline V gives CDR1 WNHNN, CDR2 SYGVQD (reference sequence). Losses at the gene ends were 3 bases for V and 8 bases for J; bases not matched to a gene: 10. The CDR3 DNA sequence: TGCGCCAGCAGTGATTCCGGGACAGGGAGATCCGAAGCTTTCTTT. This translates into CASSDSGTGRSEAFF.

The rearrangement joins TRBV25-1 to TRBJ2-7; 11 positions match TRBD1. The V segment lost 2 bases and the J segment 3 bases; nucleotides outside the gene matches: 6. Germline V CDR1 and CDR2: MGHDK, SYGVNS. CDR3 length: 16 residues. The CDR3 sequence is CASSEGAGTGGYEQYF. The CDR3 DNA follows: TGTGCCAGCAGTGAAGGAGCCGGGACAGGGGGCTACGAGCAGTACTTC.

The genes are TRBV2 and TRBJ2-7, with no clear D. V lost 2 bases and J 3 bases, leaving 14 bases between the germline ends. Germline CDR1 reads SNHLY; CDR2 reads FYNNEI. The CDR3 consists of 15 residues. CDR3: CASSERPEEGYEQYF. The CDR3, as DNA: TGTGCCAGCAGTGAAAGGCCCGAGGAAGGCTACGAGCAGTACTTC.

The gene calls are TRBV9 and TRBJ1-3; D gene ambiguous. Germline V lookup: CDR1 SGDLS, CDR2 YYNGEE. Trimming pared 4 bases from V and 0 bases from J, leaving 11 bases between. CDR3 length: 15 residues. The DNA of the CDR3 is TGTGCCAGCAGCAACGGAGGATACTCTGGAAACACCATATATTTT. As protein: CASSNGGYSGNTIYF.

The V and J genes are TRBV18 and TRBJ1-5, with D unresolved. CDR1 and CDR2 from the germline V gene are KGHSH and LQKENI. Trimming pared 3 bases from V and 1 base from J, leaving 7 bases between. This CDR3 contains 14 residues. The CDR3 spells CASSPPSSNQPQHF. CDR3 nucleotide sequence: TGTGCCAGCTCACCTCCCTCGAGCAATCAGCCCCAGCATTTT.

The rearrangement joins TRBV4-1 to TRBJ2-2; TRBD1 agrees at 7 bases. Germline values: CDR1 MGHRA, CDR2 YSYEKL. The CDR3 contains 18 residues. The V and J ends lost 5 bases and 0 bases, in that order; junction bases with no gene match: 12. The CDR3 DNA reads as TGCGCCAGCAGCTCGATCCCTGGACAGGTGGCGAACACCGGGGAGCTGTTTTTT. As protein: CASSSIPGQVANTGELFF.

The chain is built from TRBV10-3 and TRBJ2-5; 9 bases are shared with TRBD1. The germline gives CDR1 ENHRY, CDR2 SYGVKD. The CDR3 sequence is 13 residues long. Losses at the gene ends were 7 bases for V and 5 bases for J; bases not matched to a gene: 5. CDR3: CAIKTGGGETQYF. The CDR3 region has the DNA TGTGCCATCAAGACAGGGGGAGGGGAGACCCAGTACTTC.

V gene TRBV11-3 combines with J gene TRBJ2-5; TRBD2 agrees at 7 bases. The junction had 7 bases not matched to a gene; V was cut back by 4 bases and J by 5 bases. Per the germline V gene, CDR1 is SGHNT and CDR2 is YENEEA. This CDR3 has 14 residues. In nucleotides, the CDR3 is TGTGCCAGCAGCTCCGGAGCGGGATCTGAGACCCAGTACTTC. It codes for CASSSGAGSETQYF.

This clone was observed a few times. The rearrangement links TRBV7-7 to TRBJ2-2; no clear D. V lost 5 bases, J lost 4 bases, and 8 bases lay in between. The germline V gene has CDR1 SSHAT and CDR2 FNYEAQ (reference sequence). The length of the CDR3 is 13 residues. This CDR3 reads CASSRTVTGELFF. The DNA for the CDR3 is TGTGCCAGCAGCCGCACGGTCACCGGGGAGCTGTTTTTT.

V is TRBV14 and J is TRBJ1-4; 7 bases map to TRBD1. In germline, CDR1 is SGHDN, CDR2 FVKESK. This CDR3 has 15 amino acids. V shed 2 bases and J 3 bases; nucleotides not matched to a gene: 3. DNA of the CDR3: TGTGCCAGCAGCCAAATGAGGGGGCCTAATGAAAAACTGTTTTTT. Protein sequence: CASSQMRGPNEKLFF.

The chain joins TRBV7-9 to TRBJ2-3, with 7 nucleotides matching TRBD2. CDR3 length: 14 amino acids. V was clipped by 5 bases and J by 1 base; unmatched bases: 3. CDR1 and CDR2 (germline): SEHNR, FQNEAQ (reference sequence). CDR3 loop: CASSPAGGTDTQYF. The CDR3 nucleotides read TGTGCCAGCAGCCCCGCGGGGGGCACAGATACGCAGTATTTT.

This clone is a singleton in its sample. This chain uses TRBV6-1 with TRBJ1-2; 9 nucleotides line up with TRBD1. Germline loops: CDR1 MNHNS, CDR2 SASEGT. The CDR3 runs 14 residues. V dropped 11 bases and J dropped 7; count of bases not matched to a gene: 14. Here the CDR3 reads CAAGGRQGGSGYTF. Here the CDR3 DNA reads TGTGCCGCAGGGGGAAGACAGGGGGGCTCTGGCTACACCTTC.

This clone occurred once. This chain joins TRBV28 and TRBJ1-2; D uncertain. CDR3 size: 10 residues. The V gene's germline CDR1 is MDHEN and CDR2 SYDVKM. The ends were cut back, 4 bases at V and 7 bases at J, with 4 bases in the middle. CDR3 protein: CASSSSGYTF. DNA of the CDR3: TGTGCCAGCAGTTCGAGTGGCTACACCTTC.

The sample holds a few counts of this clone. Other nucleotide sequences in the sample specify the same CDR3. The CDR3 loop reads CASSSPRGNNEQFF. The DNA of the CDR3 is TGTGCCAGCAGCTCGCCAAGGGGAAACAATGAGCAGTTCTTC. The chain recombines TRBV7-2 with TRBJ2-1, with D perhaps TRBD1 (5 bases). Germline values: CDR1 SGHTA, CDR2 FQGNSA. The length of the CDR3 is 14 residues. V shed 4 bases and J shed 5 bases, with 12 bases lying between them.

The chain joins TRBV10-2 to TRBJ1-1; 10 nucleotides line up with TRBD1. CDR1 and CDR2 (germline): WSHSY, SAAADI. The V and J ends lost 7 bases and 7 bases, in that order; junction bases with no gene match: 12. This CDR3 region has 15 residues. CDR3 DNA sequence: TGCGCCAGCACCTCCGGGACAGGGGTCTCTCTTGAAGCTTTCTTT. It encodes CASTSGTGVSLEAFF.

CDR3: CASITQALTEAFF. CDR3 bases: TGTGCCAGCATCACACAGGCCCTCACTGAAGCTTTCTTT. V and J are TRBV6-1 and TRBJ1-1; the D gene is possibly TRBD1 (5 bases). Germline V gene lookup returns CDR1 MNHNS and CDR2 SASEGT. The CDR3 covers 13 residues. The germline V and J ends were trimmed by 7 bases and 4 bases, with 13 bases remaining between them.

This chain joins TRBV30 and TRBJ2-3, with 7 positions matching TRBD2. The V gene end was trimmed by 1 base and the J gene end by 3 bases; junction bases not matched to a gene: 7. This CDR3 is built from 15 residues. Germline V gene data show CDR1 as GTSNPN and CDR2 as SVGIG (reference sequence). The CDR3, as DNA: TGTGCCTGGAGTGGTCGGGGGAGGGCTACAGATACGCAGTATTTT. Translated: CAWSGRGRATDTQYF.